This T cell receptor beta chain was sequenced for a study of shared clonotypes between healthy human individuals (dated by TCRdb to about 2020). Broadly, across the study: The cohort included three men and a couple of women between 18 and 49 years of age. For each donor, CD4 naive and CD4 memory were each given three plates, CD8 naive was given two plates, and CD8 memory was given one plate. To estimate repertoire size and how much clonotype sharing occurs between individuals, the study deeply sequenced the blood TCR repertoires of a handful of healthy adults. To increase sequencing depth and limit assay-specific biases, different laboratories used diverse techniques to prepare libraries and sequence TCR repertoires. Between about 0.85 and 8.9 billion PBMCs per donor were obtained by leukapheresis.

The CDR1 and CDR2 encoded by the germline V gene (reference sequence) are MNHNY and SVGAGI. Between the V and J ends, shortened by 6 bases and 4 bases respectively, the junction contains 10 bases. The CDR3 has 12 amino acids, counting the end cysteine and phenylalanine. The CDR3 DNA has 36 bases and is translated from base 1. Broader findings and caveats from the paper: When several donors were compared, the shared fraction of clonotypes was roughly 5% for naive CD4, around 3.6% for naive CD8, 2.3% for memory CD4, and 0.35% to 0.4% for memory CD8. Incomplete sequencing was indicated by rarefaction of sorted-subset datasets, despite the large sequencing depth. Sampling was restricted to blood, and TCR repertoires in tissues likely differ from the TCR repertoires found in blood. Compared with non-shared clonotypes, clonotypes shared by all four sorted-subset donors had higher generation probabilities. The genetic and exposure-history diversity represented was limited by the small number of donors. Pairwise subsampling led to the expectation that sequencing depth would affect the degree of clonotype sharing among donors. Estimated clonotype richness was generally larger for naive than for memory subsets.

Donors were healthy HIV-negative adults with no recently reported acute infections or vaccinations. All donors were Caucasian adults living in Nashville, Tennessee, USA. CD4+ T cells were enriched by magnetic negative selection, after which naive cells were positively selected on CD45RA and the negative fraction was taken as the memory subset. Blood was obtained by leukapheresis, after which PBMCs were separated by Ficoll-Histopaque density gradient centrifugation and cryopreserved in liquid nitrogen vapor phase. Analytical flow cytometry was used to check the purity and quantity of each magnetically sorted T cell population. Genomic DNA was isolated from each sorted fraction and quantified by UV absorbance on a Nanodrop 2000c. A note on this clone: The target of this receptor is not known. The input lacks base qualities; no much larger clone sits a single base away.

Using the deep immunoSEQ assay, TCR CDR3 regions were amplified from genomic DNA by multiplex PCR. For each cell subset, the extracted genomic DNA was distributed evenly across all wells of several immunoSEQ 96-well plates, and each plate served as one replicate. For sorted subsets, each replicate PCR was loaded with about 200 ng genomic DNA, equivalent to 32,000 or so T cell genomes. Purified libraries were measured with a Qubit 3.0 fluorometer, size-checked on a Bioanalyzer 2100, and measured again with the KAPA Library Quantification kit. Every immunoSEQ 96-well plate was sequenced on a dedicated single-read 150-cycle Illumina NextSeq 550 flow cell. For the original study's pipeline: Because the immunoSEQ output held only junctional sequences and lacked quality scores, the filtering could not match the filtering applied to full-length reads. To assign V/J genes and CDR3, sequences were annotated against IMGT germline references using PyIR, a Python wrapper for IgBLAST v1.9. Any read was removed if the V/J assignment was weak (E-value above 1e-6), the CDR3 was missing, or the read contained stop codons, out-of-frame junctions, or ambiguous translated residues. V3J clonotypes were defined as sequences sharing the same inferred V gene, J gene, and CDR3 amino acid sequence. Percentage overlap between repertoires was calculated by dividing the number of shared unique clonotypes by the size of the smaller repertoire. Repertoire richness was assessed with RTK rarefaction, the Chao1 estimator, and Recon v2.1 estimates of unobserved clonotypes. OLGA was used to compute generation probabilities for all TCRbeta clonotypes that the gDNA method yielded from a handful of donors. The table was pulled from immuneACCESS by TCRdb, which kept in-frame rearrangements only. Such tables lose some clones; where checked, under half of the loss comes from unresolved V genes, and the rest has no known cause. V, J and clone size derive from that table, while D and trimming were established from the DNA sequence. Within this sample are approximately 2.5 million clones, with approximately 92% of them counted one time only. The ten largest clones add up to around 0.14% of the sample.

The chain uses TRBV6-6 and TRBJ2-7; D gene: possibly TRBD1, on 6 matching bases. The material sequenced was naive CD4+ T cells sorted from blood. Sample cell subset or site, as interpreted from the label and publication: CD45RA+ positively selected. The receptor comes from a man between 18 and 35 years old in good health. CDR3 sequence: CASSPGQYEQYF. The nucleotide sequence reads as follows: TGTGCCAGCAGCCCCGGACAGTACGAGCAGTACTTC.